One and the same sample provided the 32 T cell receptor beta chains below, sequenced in a study of cytomegalovirus exposure and HLA in healthy donors. PCR involved 60 Vbeta and 13 Jbeta primers. Here immunoSEQ multiplex PCR was the method, and the copy in TCRdb shows in-frame clones only, minus some. The sample records 110,000 or so clones, over 65% being singletons. Sequencing was carried out using PBMCs. The origin of the receptors is a woman in her twenties or thirties in good health and CMV-seropositive.

This clone has a single count. The chain uses TRBV6-6 and TRBJ2-5, with 8 positions matching TRBD2. Trimming removed 6 bases from V and 0 bases from J; junction bases left unmatched: 9. Germline values: CDR1 MNHNY, CDR2 SVGAGI (reference sequence). This CDR3 spans 16 amino acids. CDR3 coding DNA: TGTGCCAGCAGGACCCGACTAGCGAAAAACCAAGAGACCCAGTACTTC. This codes for CASRTRLAKNQETQYF.

This clone was found a few times. The CDR3 loop is CASGLRRTAQETQYF. CDR3 DNA: TGTGCTAGTGGTCTTAGACGGACAGCCCAAGAGACCCAGTACTTC. The J gene is TRBJ2-5, the V gene TRBV12-5, with TRBD1 as a possible D gene (6 bases). The V end was cut by 5 bases, the J end by 1 base, with 14 bases between. This CDR3 comprises 15 residues. Germline CDR1 reads LGHNT; CDR2 reads FRNRAP.

This clone has a single count. The J gene is TRBJ2-7, the V gene TRBV7-9; tentative D call: TRBD1 (5 bases). CDR1 and CDR2 from the germline V gene are SEHNR and FQNEAQ (reference sequence). Trimming left V 0 bases short and J 7 bases short, with 7 bases between. The CDR3 has 12 residues. In DNA, the CDR3 is TGTGCCAGCAGCTTAGCTAGGGGAGAGCAGTACTTC. Translating gives CASSLARGEQYF.

CDR3 residues: CSSLEGRPGGYGYTF. The CDR3 DNA reads as TGCAGCTCATTGGAGGGTCGTCCGGGGGGCTATGGCTACACCTTC. The chain links TRBV29-1 to TRBJ1-2, with D possibly TRBD1 on 5 matching bases. CDR1 and CDR2 from the germline V gene are SQVTM and ANQGSEA. V was shortened by 8 bases and J by 4 bases, with 23 bases between the two germline ends. This CDR3 has 15 amino acids.

The sample holds one count of this clone. The sample carries other DNA sequences with the same CDR3. The V call is TRBV18, the J call TRBJ1-6; 8 bases agree with TRBD1. The CDR3 is made up of 13 amino acids. Germline CDR1 KGHSH, CDR2 LQKENI. Trimming at V came to 6 bases and at J to 9 bases, leaving 4 bases not matched to a gene. This CDR3 is CASSPDRVSPLHF. Written as DNA, the CDR3 is TGTGCCAGCTCTCCGGACAGGGTTTCACCCCTCCACTTT.

The chain employs TRBV7-9 and TRBJ1-2; unclear D gene. The CDR3 spans 15 residues. The V end lost 0 bases, the J end lost 8 bases, and 16 bases lay between the germline ends. CDR1 is SEHNR, CDR2 FQNEAQ, per germline (reference sequence). The CDR3 loop is CASSLAATPNAGYTF. CDR3 DNA: TGTGCCAGCAGCTTAGCTGCGACACCCAATGCCGGCTACACCTTC.

The rearrangement links TRBV4-1 to TRBJ2-1; 15 positions match TRBD2. The CDR3 is 16 amino acids. V lost 2 bases, J lost 13 bases, and 9 bases stayed unmatched. The germline CDR1 and CDR2 sequences are MGHRA and YSYEKL. The CDR3 loop reads CASSQRYWTSGRAQFF. CDR3 nucleotide sequence: TGCGCCAGCAGCCAACGATATTGGACTAGCGGGAGGGCCCAGTTCTTC.

The chain combines TRBV19 with TRBJ2-1; 10 nucleotides agree with TRBD2. The CDR3 consists of 15 residues. Per the germline V gene, CDR1 is LNHDA and CDR2 is SQIVND (reference sequence). The junction had 5 bases not matched to a gene; V was cut back by 3 bases and J by 6 bases. The CDR3 loop is CASSMIAGGLNEQFF. CDR3 sequence (DNA): TGTGCCAGTAGTATGATAGCGGGGGGCCTCAATGAGCAGTTCTTC. Combining the CDR3 with reference TRBV19 and TRBJ2-1 gives the whole variable domain DGGITQSPKYLFRKEGQNVTLSCEQNLNHDAMYWYRQDPGQGLRLIYYSQIVNDFQKGDIAEGYSVSREKKESFPLTVTSAQKNPTAFYLCASSMIAGGLNEQFFGPGTRLTVL.

CDR3 DNA sequence: TGTGCCAGCAGCCAAGAACCCAGACTCTACGAGCAGTACTTC. Translation gives CASSQEPRLYEQYF. The V and J genes are TRBV14 and TRBJ2-7, with D uncertain. V lost 0 bases to trimming and J lost 3 bases, with 9 bases between them. This CDR3 is 14 amino acids long. Germline V lookup: CDR1 SGHDN, CDR2 FVKESK. Full variable domain (rest looked up from reference TRBV14 and TRBJ2-7): EAGVTQFPSHSVIEKGQTVTLRCDPISGHDNLYWYRRVMGKEIKFLLHFVKESKQDESGMPNNRFLAERTGGTYSTLKVQPAELEDSGVYFCASSQEPRLYEQYFGPGTRLTVT.

This chain uses TRBV19 with TRBJ2-7, with TRBD2 matching 7 bases. The V and J ends lost 3 bases and 2 bases, in that order; junction bases with no gene match: 4. Germline V CDR1 and CDR2: LNHDA, SQIVND (reference sequence). The CDR3 covers 14 residues. CDR3 sequence: CASSIWGGTYEQYF. In DNA form, the CDR3 reads TGTGCCAGTAGTATCTGGGGGGGAACCTACGAGCAGTACTTC.

The genes are TRBV27 and TRBJ1-1; D is possibly TRBD1 (6 bases). CDR3 length: 13 amino acids. Germline CDR1 MNHEY, CDR2 SMNVEV (reference sequence). Trimming removed 5 bases from V and 11 bases from J, with 18 bases in between. DNA of the CDR3: TGTGCCAGCAGTGGACAGACAGGTGGCGGCGCTTTCTTT. It specifies CASSGQTGGGAFF.

The chain employs TRBV6-5 and TRBJ1-1; D remains unclear. V gave up 5 bases and J gave up 0 bases, with 13 bases separating them. Germline lookup yields CDR1 MNHEY and CDR2 SVGAGI. CDR3 size: 15 residues. The CDR3 spells CASSPPGAMNTEAFF. The CDR3 nucleotides read TGTGCCAGCAGTCCCCCGGGAGCGATGAACACTGAAGCTTTCTTT.

This sequence joins TRBV19 and TRBJ1-4; TRBD1 matches at 9 bases. The germline V gene encodes CDR1 LNHDA and CDR2 SQIVND (reference sequence). The CDR3 runs to 18 residues. The V and J ends lost 6 bases and 7 bases, in that order; junction bases with no gene match: 18. CDR3 loop: CASSIPGTGLFIGEKLFF. CDR3 in DNA: TGTGCCAGTAGCATCCCCGGGACAGGGCTCTTCATCGGTGAAAAACTGTTTTTT.

This clone was seen a few times. The rearrangement links TRBV11-2 to TRBJ1-2, with 9 bases identical to TRBD1. This CDR3 is built from 13 residues. The V gene's germline CDR1 is SGHAT and CDR2 FQNNGV. V was clipped by 3 bases and J by 8 bases; unmatched bases: 4. In nucleotides, the CDR3 is TGTGCCAGCAGCTTCCGGGACAGGGACGGCTACACCTTC. Encoded protein: CASSFRDRDGYTF.

This clone was seen just once. The chain is built from TRBV28 and TRBJ1-6, with D perhaps matching TRBD1 (5 bases). V was shortened by 7 bases and J by 8 bases, with 12 bases between the two germline ends. Germline lookup yields CDR1 MDHEN and CDR2 SYDVKM. The CDR3 is made up of 13 amino acids. The CDR3: CASIRQSDSPLHF. DNA for the CDR3: TGTGCCAGCATACGACAGTCGGATTCACCCCTCCACTTT.

This clone has just a few counts. The chain joins TRBV19 to TRBJ2-1; perhaps TRBD2 as D (5 bases). Germline assignment: CDR1 LNHDA and CDR2 SQIVND (reference sequence). Trimming pared 4 bases from V and 5 bases from J, leaving 15 bases between. This CDR3 region has 15 residues. The CDR3 is CASSREYLLNNEQFF. The CDR3 DNA follows: TGTGCCAGTAGTAGGGAGTACCTTTTAAACAATGAGCAGTTCTTC.

The chain couples TRBV7-8 to TRBJ2-5, with TRBD2 matching over 9 bases. CDR1 SGHVS and CDR2 FQNEAQ come from the germline V gene. V lost 0 bases and J lost 6; bases outside the gene matches: 11. This CDR3 comprises 17 residues. The CDR3: CASSLALLAGGPQTQYF. CDR3 sequence (DNA): TGTGCCAGCAGCTTAGCGTTGTTGGCGGGGGGGCCGCAGACCCAGTACTTC.

This clone was counted only a few times. This sequence joins TRBV7-9 and TRBJ1-2, with 9 bases matching TRBD1. V was pared by 1 base and J by 4 bases, with 7 bases of the junction left unmatched. The CDR3 loop spans 16 amino acids. Germline CDR1 SEHNR, CDR2 FQNEAQ (reference sequence). CDR3 amino acids: CASSLGGDRVFYGYTF. The CDR3 DNA reads TGTGCCAGCAGCTTAGGCGGGGACAGGGTCTTCTATGGCTACACCTTC.

The V gene is TRBV5-1, the J gene TRBJ1-2; the D gene is possibly TRBD1 (5 bases). Germline loops: CDR1 SGHRS, CDR2 YFSETQ. V was shortened by 3 bases and J by 3 bases, with 15 bases between the two germline ends. This CDR3 has 15 amino acids. In nucleotides, the CDR3 is TGCGCCAGCAGCTCCGGCCGCAGGGCTGACTATGGCTACACCTTC. It is translated as CASSSGRRADYGYTF.

The chain has TRBV19 and TRBJ1-1, with 7 bases aligning to TRBD1. Germline V gene lookup returns CDR1 LNHDA and CDR2 SQIVND (reference sequence). V lost 10 bases to trimming and J lost 4 bases; unmatched junction nucleotides: 9. There are 13 residues in the CDR3. The CDR3 nucleotides read TGTGCCACACTAACAGGGGACCGCACTGAAGCTTTCTTT. This codes for CATLTGDRTEAFF.

This chain connects TRBV6-1 to TRBJ1-1; TRBD1 is a possible D gene (5 bases). Germline V CDR1 and CDR2: MNHNS, SASEGT. The CDR3 has 11 residues. Trimming stripped 6 bases from V and 5 bases from J, with 7 bases between. CDR3 protein: CASRQVTEAFF. The DNA of the CDR3 is TGTGCCAGCAGACAGGTTACTGAAGCTTTCTTT.

This chain connects TRBV5-1 to TRBJ2-5; 11 positions agree with TRBD2. The J call may be incorrect, as the DNA end agrees better with TRBJ2-7. There are 15 residues in the CDR3. Germline CDR1 reads SGHRS; CDR2 reads YFSETQ. DNA of the CDR3: TGCGCCAGCAGCCCTTTCCCTAGCGGGGGGTACGAGCAGTACTTC. Protein sequence: CASSPFPSGGYEQYF.

The chain has TRBV4-1 and TRBJ2-5; 9 bases align to TRBD1. Germline V CDR1 and CDR2: MGHRA, YSYEKL. The CDR3 is made up of 14 amino acids. V dropped 4 bases and J dropped 5; count of bases not matched to a gene: 5. For the CDR3, the DNA is TGCGCCAGCAGCCGTGGACAGGGGTGGGAGACCCAGTACTTC. It codes for CASSRGQGWETQYF.

This chain connects TRBV18 to TRBJ1-4; no definite D call. The CDR3 runs to 15 residues. Germline assignment: CDR1 KGHSH and CDR2 LQKENI. V lost 5 bases and J lost 5, with 15 bases in between. CDR3 sequence: CASSLMNQENEKLFF. DNA for the CDR3: TGTGCCAGCTCATTAATGAATCAGGAAAATGAAAAACTGTTTTTT.

The chain recombines TRBV5-4 with TRBJ2-2, with TRBD2 matching over 10 bases. The CDR3 totals 16 residues. V gave up 4 bases and J gave up 2 bases; unmatched junction bases: 5. The V gene's germline CDR1 is SGHNT and CDR2 YYREEE (reference sequence). Here the CDR3 reads CASSDGLAVNTGELFF. For the CDR3, the DNA is TGTGCCAGCAGCGACGGACTAGCGGTAAACACCGGGGAGCTGTTTTTT.

This chain links TRBV11-2 with TRBJ2-2; tentative D call: TRBD1 (5 bases). This CDR3 region has 15 residues. The V and J ends lost 3 bases and 5 bases respectively, with 13 bases between them. Per germline, CDR1 SGHAT and CDR2 FQNNGV. The CDR3 DNA reads as TGTGCCAGCAGCTTTTTTGGACACCCAACCGGGGAGCTGTTTTTT. It translates to CASSFFGHPTGELFF.

The rearrangement links TRBV10-2 to TRBJ1-6; D call uncertain. The CDR3 runs 13 residues. Germline V gene lookup returns CDR1 WSHSY and CDR2 SAAADI. V was cut by 6 bases and J by 9 bases, with 12 bases left in between. The CDR3 DNA sequence: TGCGCCAGCAGAGACACCGGTGGTTCACCCCTCCACTTT. Translating it yields CASRDTGGSPLHF.

The J gene is TRBJ2-7, the V gene TRBV2; no reliable D call. V was trimmed by 4 bases and J by 3 bases, leaving 7 bases between them. This CDR3 contains 12 residues. The germline gives CDR1 SNHLY, CDR2 FYNNEI. CDR3 sequence (DNA): TGTGCCAGCAGTGTCGGTGGCTACGAGCAGTACTTC. Encoded protein: CASSVGGYEQYF.

The chain combines TRBV20-1 with TRBJ2-1; D possibly corresponds to TRBD1 (6 bases). The germline V gene encodes CDR1 DFQATT and CDR2 SNEGSKA (reference sequence). The CDR3 is 11 residues long. The V and J ends lost 6 bases and 8 bases respectively, with 11 bases between them. CDR3 loop: CSANQGYEQFF. CDR3 sequence (DNA): TGCAGTGCCAATCAGGGGTATGAGCAGTTCTTC.

This chain uses TRBV5-6 with TRBJ1-5; D gene ambiguous. The CDR3 contains 15 residues. CDR1 SGHDT and CDR2 YYEEEE come from the germline V gene. Trimming pared 0 bases from V and 6 bases from J, leaving 13 bases between. The CDR3 region has the DNA TGTGCCAGCAGCTTGGCCAACCAGGCTGGTCAGCCCCAGCATTTT. Protein product: CASSLANQAGQPQHF.

The rearrangement links TRBV7-6 to TRBJ2-3; D is perhaps TRBD2 (5 bases). Germline-derived CDR1 and CDR2 are SGHVS and FNYEAQ. The V and J ends lost 5 bases and 0 bases respectively, with 15 bases between them. This CDR3 region has 16 residues. The CDR3 spells CASSPLGSVSTDTQYF. CDR3 bases: TGTGCCAGCAGCCCCCTCGGTAGCGTTAGCACAGATACGCAGTATTTT.

The V and J genes are TRBV7-9 and TRBJ2-2, with TRBD2 identical over 12 bases. The V and J ends lost 5 bases and 7 bases, in that order; junction bases with no gene match: 11. Germline CDR1 and CDR2: SEHNR and FQNEAQ (reference sequence). The CDR3 is 17 residues long. The DNA for the CDR3 is TGTGCCAGCAGCACCAGACTAGCGGGGGCCCGCGGCGGGGAGCTGTTTTTT. This encodes CASSTRLAGARGGELFF.